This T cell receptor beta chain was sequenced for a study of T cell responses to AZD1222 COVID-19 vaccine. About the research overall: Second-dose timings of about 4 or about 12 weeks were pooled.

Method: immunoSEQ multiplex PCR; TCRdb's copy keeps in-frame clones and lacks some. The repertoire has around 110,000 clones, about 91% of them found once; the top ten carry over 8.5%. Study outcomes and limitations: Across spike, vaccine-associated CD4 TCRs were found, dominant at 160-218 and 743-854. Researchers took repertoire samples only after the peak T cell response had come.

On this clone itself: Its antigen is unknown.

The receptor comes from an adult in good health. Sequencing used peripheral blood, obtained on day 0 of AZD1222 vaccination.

This CDR3 is CASSSGTEAGELFF. CDR3 coding DNA: TGCGCCAGCAGCTCCGGGACAGAGGCCGGGGAGCTGTTTTTT. The chain uses TRBV5-1 and TRBJ2-2, with 7 bases matching TRBD1. The germline V gene encodes CDR1 SGHRS and CDR2 YFSETQ. There are 14 residues in the CDR3. Losses at the gene ends were 3 bases for V and 6 bases for J; bases not matched to a gene: 5. Drawing the rest from reference TRBV5-1 and TRBJ2-2, the complete variable domain is KAGVTQTPRYLIKTRGQQVTLSCSPISGHRSVSWYQQTPGQGLQFLFEYFSETQRNKGNFPGRFSGRQFSNSRSEMNVSTLELGDSALYLCASSSGTEAGELFFGEGSRLTVL.